The rows below give T cell receptor beta chains drawn from one sample of a study of T cell changes during pregnancy in multiple sclerosis. Repertoires were generated with immunoSEQ multiplex PCR, while TCRdb's copy carries only in-frame clones and drops some. The sample holds roughly 100,000 clones, about 90% seen once. This specimen was peripheral blood, taken after pregnancy. The origin of the receptors is a female donor with multiple sclerosis, enrolled in a pregnancy study. Each CDR3 is given without its conserved first and last residue. The size entry is marked missing in some rows and otherwise reads once, few, many or a size class.

- | TRBV10-2 | ASTSFGSPYEQY
- | TRBV11-2 | ASSLPSGELF
- | TRBV12-5 | ASGSGGSLEQF
- | TRBV4-2 | ASSQEASSEYTQY
- | TRBV6-1 | ASKGAGQPQH
- | TRBV5-1 | ASNLRGQGIHEQY
- | TRBV7-3 | ASSQGTGELF
once | TRBV7-9 | ASSSLTRGNTEAF
- | TRBV7-2 | ASSSYGGALAGELF
- | TRBV7-9 | ASRGAGQSYEQF
- | TRBV11-2 | ASSSGTGGYGYT
- | TRBV27 | ASSIGQGYEQY
- | TRBV2 | ASSLQGSIKEPQH
once | TRBV6-1 | ASSDTGGRAYNEQF
- | TRBV28 | ASSLGLGQVETEAF
- | TRBV15 | ATSYSSFGTDTQY
- | TRBV10-3 | AMASGGQFSNEQF
- | TRBV11-3 | ASSLDGQGVSYEQY
once | TRBV9 | ASSAGTGVVTDTQY
- | TRBV7-2 | ASSLGSGRSNEQF